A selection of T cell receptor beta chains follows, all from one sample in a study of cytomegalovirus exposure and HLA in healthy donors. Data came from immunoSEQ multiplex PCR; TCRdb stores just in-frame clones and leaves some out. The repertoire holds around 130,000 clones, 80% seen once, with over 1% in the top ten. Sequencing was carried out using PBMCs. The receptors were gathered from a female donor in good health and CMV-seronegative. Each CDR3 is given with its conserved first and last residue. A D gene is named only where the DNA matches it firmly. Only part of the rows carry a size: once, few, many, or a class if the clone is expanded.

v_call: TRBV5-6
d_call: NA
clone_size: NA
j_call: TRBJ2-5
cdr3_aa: CASSLVGQETQYF
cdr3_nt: TGTGCCAGCAGCTTGGTCGGGCAAGAGACCCAGTACTTC

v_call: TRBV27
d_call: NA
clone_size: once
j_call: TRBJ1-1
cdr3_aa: CASSLRDAVNTEAFF
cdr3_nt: TGTGCCAGCAGTTTACGGGATGCGGTGAACACTGAAGCTTTCTTT

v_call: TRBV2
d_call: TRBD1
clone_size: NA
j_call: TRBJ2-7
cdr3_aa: CASTPGQASYEQYF
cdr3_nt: TGTGCCAGCACCCCTGGACAGGCCAGCTACGAGCAGTACTTC

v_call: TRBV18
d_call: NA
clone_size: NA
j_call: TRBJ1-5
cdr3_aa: CASSSLRDQPQHF
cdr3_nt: TGTGCCAGCTCGTCACTGAGGGATCAGCCCCAGCATTTT

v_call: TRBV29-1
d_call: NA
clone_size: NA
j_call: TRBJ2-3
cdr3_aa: CSVFSGYTDTQYF
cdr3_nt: TGCAGCGTTTTTAGCGGATACACAGATACGCAGTATTTT

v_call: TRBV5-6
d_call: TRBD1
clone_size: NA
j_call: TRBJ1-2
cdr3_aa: CASSLGQNYGYTF
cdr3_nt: TGTGCCAGCAGCCTGGGACAGAACTATGGCTACACCTTC

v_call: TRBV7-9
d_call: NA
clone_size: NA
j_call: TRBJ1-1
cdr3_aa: CASSSWMEQTEAFF
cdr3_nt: TGTGCCAGCAGCTCATGGATGGAGCAGACTGAAGCTTTCTTT

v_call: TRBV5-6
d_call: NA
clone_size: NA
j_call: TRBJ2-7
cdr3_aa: CASSLGGPGREQYF
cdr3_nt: TGTGCCAGCAGCTTGGGGGGGCCTGGAAGGGAGCAGTACTTC

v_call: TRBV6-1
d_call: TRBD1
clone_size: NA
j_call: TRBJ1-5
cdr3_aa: CASRGTGGSNQPQHF
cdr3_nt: TGTGCCAGCAGGGGGACAGGGGGGAGCAATCAGCCCCAGCATTTT

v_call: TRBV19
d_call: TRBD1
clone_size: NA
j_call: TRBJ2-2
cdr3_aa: CASKRQGNTGELFF
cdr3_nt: TGTGCCAGTAAACGACAGGGGAACACCGGGGAGCTGTTTTTT

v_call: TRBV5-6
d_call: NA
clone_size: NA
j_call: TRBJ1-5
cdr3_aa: CASSLYGGVDQPQHF
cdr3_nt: TGTGCCAGCAGCTTGTACGGGGGAGTGGATCAGCCCCAGCATTTT

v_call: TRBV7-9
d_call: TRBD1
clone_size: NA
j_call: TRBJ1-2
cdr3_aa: CASNSDRDLNYGYTF
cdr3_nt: TGTGCCAGCAACTCAGACAGGGATCTGAACTATGGCTACACCTTC

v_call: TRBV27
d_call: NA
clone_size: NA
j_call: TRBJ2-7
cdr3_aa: CASSLLGGFYEQYF
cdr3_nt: TGTGCCAGCAGTCTTTTAGGGGGTTTTTACGAGCAGTACTTC

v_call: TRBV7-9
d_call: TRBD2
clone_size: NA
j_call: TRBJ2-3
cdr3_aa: CASSAGTSASTDTQYF
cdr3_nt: TGTGCCAGCAGCGCCGGGACTAGCGCTAGCACAGATACGCAGTATTTT

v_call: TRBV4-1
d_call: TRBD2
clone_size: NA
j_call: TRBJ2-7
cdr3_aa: CASSRGPPGLANSYEQYF
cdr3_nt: TGCGCCAGCAGCCGAGGGCCCCCGGGACTAGCGAATTCCTACGAGCAGTACTTC

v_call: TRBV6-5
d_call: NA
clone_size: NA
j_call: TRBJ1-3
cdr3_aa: CASRTDGSGNTIYF
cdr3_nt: TGTGCCAGCAGGACAGACGGCTCTGGAAACACCATATATTTT

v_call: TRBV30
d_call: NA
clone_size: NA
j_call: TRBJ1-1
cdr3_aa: CACYTSRGAKDTEAFF
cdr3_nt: TGTGCCTGTTATACCTCGCGGGGGGCGAAAGACACTGAAGCTTTCTTT

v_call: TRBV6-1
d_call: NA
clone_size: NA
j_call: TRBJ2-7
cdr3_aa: CASSPGEIEQYF
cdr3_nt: TGTGCCAGCAGTCCAGGGGAAATCGAGCAGTACTTC

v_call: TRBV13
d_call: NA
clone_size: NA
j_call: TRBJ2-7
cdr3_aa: CASSLRRSEAYEQYF
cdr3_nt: TGTGCCAGCAGCTTACGGCGGAGTGAGGCCTACGAGCAGTACTTC

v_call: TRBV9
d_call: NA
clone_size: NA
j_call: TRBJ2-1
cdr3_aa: CASSVASYNEQFF
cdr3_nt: TGTGCCAGCAGCGTAGCCAGCTACAATGAGCAGTTCTTC

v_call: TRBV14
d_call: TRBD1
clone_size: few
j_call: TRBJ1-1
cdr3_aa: CASSRLTGANTEAFF
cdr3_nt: TGTGCCAGCAGTCGACTTACAGGGGCCAACACTGAAGCTTTCTTT

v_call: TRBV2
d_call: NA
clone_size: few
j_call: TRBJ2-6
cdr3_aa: CASSRDSGANVLTF
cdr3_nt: TGTGCCAGCAGTCGCGACTCTGGGGCCAACGTCCTGACTTTC

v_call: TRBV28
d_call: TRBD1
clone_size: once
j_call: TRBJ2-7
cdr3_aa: CASSLHDRANYEQYF
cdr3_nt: TGTGCCAGCAGTCTACATGACAGGGCGAACTACGAGCAGTACTTC

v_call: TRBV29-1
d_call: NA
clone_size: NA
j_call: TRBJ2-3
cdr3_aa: CSVPRGTDTQYF
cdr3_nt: TGCAGCGTTCCCCGCGGCACAGATACGCAGTATTTT

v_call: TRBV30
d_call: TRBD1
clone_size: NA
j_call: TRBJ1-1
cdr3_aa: CAWSQGAVNTEAFF
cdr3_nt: TGTGCCTGGAGTCAGGGGGCGGTGAACACTGAAGCTTTCTTT

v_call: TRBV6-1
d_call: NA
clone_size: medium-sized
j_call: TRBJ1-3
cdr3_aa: CASSQENYSGNTIYF
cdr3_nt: TGTGCCAGCAGCCAGGAAAATTACTCTGGAAACACCATATATTTT

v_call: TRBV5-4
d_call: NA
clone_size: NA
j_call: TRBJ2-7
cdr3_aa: CASSLAPPGGKVEQYF
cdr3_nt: TGTGCCAGCAGCTTGGCCCCCCCGGGTGGAAAGGTCGAGCAGTACTTC

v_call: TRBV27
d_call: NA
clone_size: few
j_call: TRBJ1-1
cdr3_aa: CASSFGRGGYTEAFF
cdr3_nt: TGTGCCAGCAGTTTTGGGAGGGGTGGTTACACTGAAGCTTTCTTT

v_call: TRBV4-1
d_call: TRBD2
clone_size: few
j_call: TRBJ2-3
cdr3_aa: CASSQGSGRSTDTQYF
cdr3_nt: TGCGCCAGCAGCCAAGGTAGCGGGAGAAGCACAGATACGCAGTATTTT

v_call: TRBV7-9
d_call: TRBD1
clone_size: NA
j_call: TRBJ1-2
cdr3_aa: CASSLVVRTGGANYGYTF
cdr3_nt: TGTGCCAGCAGCTTAGTTGTGAGGACAGGGGGCGCCAACTATGGCTACACCTTC

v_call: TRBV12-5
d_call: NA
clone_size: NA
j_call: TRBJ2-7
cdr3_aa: CASRSPFGEQYF
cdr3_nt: TGTGCTAGTAGATCACCGTTCGGCGAGCAGTACTTC

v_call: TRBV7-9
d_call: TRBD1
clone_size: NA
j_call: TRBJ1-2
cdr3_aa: CASSTSPGQILDGYTF
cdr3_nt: TGTGCCAGCAGCACGAGTCCGGGACAGATCCTAGATGGCTACACCTTC

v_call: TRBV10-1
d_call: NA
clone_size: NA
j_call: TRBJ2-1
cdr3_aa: CASSGTNYNEQFF
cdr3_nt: TGCGCCAGCTCAGGGACAAATTACAATGAGCAGTTCTTC

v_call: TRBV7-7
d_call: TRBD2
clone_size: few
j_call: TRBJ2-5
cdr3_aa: CASSPGGAEETQYF
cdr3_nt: TGTGCTAGCAGCCCCGGGGGGGCGGAAGAGACCCAGTACTTC

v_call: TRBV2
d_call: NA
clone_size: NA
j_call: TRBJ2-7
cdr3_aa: CASRAGGVEQYF
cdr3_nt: TGTGCCAGCAGAGCCGGGGGAGTGGAGCAGTACTTC

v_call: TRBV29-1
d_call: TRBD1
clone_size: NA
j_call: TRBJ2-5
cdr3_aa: CSVEGSQGAQETQYF
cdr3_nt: TGCAGCGTTGAAGGTTCCCAGGGGGCTCAAGAGACCCAGTACTTC

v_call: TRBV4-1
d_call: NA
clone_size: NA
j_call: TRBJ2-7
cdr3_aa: CASSPVARALYEQYF
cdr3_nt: TGCGCCAGCAGCCCTGTGGCCAGGGCGCTCTACGAGCAGTACTTC

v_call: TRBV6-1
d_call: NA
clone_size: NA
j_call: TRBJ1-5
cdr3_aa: CASLYRDTNQPQHF
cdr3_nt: TGTGCCAGCTTATACAGGGACACCAATCAGCCCCAGCATTTT

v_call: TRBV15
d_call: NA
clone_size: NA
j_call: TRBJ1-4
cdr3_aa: CATSRGLAATNEKLFF
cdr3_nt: TGTGCCACCAGCAGAGGACTCGCTGCAACTAATGAAAAACTGTTTTTT

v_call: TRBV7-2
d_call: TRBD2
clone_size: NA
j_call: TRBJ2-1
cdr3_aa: CASSLVGLADVEQFF
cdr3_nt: TGTGCCAGCAGCTTAGTGGGGCTAGCGGACGTAGAGCAGTTCTTC

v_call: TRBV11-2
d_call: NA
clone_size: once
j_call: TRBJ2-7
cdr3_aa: CASSLGRGAVGEQYF
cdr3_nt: TGTGCCAGCAGCTTAGGCAGGGGCGCTGTGGGGGAGCAGTACTTC

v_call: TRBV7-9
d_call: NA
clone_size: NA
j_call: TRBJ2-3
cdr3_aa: CASSSFRGTSTDTQYF
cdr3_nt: TGTGCCAGCAGCTCGTTTCGGGGAACTAGCACAGATACGCAGTATTTT

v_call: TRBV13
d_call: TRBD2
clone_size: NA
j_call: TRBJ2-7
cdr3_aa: CASSSGLAGVGYEQYF
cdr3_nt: TGTGCCAGCAGTTCGGGACTAGCGGGAGTCGGATACGAGCAGTACTTC

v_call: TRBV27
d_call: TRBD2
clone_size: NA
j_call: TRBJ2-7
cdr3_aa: CATRLLGLAASYEQYF
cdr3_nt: TGTGCCACCAGGTTGCTGGGCCTAGCGGCCTCCTACGAGCAGTACTTC

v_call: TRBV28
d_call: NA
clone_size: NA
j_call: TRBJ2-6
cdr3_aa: CASSLWSSGANVLTF
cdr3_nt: TGTGCCAGCAGTTTATGGAGCTCTGGGGCCAACGTCCTGACTTTC